The 5 T cell receptor beta chains in this list originate from one sample, sequenced in a study of T cells in Graves' hyperthyroidism and ophthalmopathy. Regions amplified from RNA transcripts were the TCR beta CDR3 regions. The HTBI primer set was used in a first-round RT-PCR of the TCR CDR3. TCRdb re-analysed the multiplex PCR reads in MiXCR, keeping a single row per CDR3 protein. The table lists approximately 430,000 distinct CDR3 sequences, around 16% of them singletons. The specimen was blood. The receptors were gathered from a woman aged 18-29 years with Graves' hyperthyroidism.

The sample holds many counts of this clonotype. The gene calls are TRBV7-6 and TRBJ2-2; 11 bases agree with TRBD2. The length of the CDR3 is 17 residues. Germline V CDR1 and CDR2: SGHVS, FNYEAQ. V lost 6 bases, J lost 0 bases, and 6 bases stayed unmatched. The CDR3 reads CASSSDSGGANTGELFF. The DNA of the CDR3 is TGTGCCAGCAGTTCGGATAGCGGGGGGGCGAACACCGGGGAGCTGTTTTTT.

This chain connects TRBV5-1 to TRBJ2-7; TRBD2 matches 8 bases. CDR1 is SGHRS, CDR2 YFSETQ, per germline. The CDR3 length is 14 residues. V lost 4 bases and J lost 3; bases outside the gene matches: 6. The CDR3 sequence is CASSVTSANYEQYF. CDR3 sequence (DNA): TGCGCCAGCAGCGTGACTAGCGCCAACTACGAGCAGTACTTC.

This CDR3 is CASSQGLAGGRSTDTQYF. CDR3 in DNA: TGCGCCAGCAGCCAAGGGCTAGCGGGAGGGCGAAGCACAGATACGCAGTATTTT. This sequence joins TRBV4-1 and TRBJ2-3; 12 bases agree with TRBD2. V trimming: 1 base; J trimming: 0 bases; junction bases outside the gene matches: 5. The germline V gene encodes CDR1 MGHRA and CDR2 YSYEKL. This CDR3 spans 18 amino acids.

Many counts were recorded for this clonotype. The V call is TRBV20-1, the J call TRBJ2-4; TRBD2 aligns across 8 bases. The V and J ends lost 1 base and 4 bases, in that order; junction bases with no gene match: 12. The germline CDR1 and CDR2 sequences are DFQATT and SNEGSKA (reference sequence). The CDR3 contains 17 residues. The CDR3 nucleotides read TGCAGTGCTAGAGTCAGCGGGAGAACGTCGACAAAAAACATTCAGTACTTC. As protein: CSARVSGRTSTKNIQYF.

This clonotype appeared a few times. The rearrangement links TRBV5-1 to TRBJ2-7, with D perhaps assigned TRBD1 or TRBD2 (5 bases each). This CDR3 has 14 amino acids. V was shortened by 4 bases and J by 6 bases, with 17 bases between the two germline ends. Looked up from germline, CDR1 is SGHRS and CDR2 is YFSETQ. The CDR3: CASSATGTAGEQYF. CDR3 coding DNA: TGCGCCAGCAGCGCGACCGGGACCGCGGGCGAGCAGTACTTC.